What follows are 14 T cell receptor beta chains derived from one specimen sequenced in a study of shared clonotypes between healthy human individuals. TCRdb's table, derived via immunoSEQ multiplex PCR, lists solely in-frame clones and lacks some. This sample yields 2 million to 2.5 million clones, of which about 93% are seen a single time; more than 1.5% belongs to the top ten. Terminally differentiated effector memory CD45RA+ cells were left out of the naive CD8 fraction, which was CD45RO-negative and positively selected for CCR7. Sequenced: naive CD8+ T cells from PBMCs. The source is a man aged 18 to 29 in good health. Some clones in this sample may be carry-over from other donors' samples.

This chain links TRBV19 with TRBJ1-1; 8 bases agree with TRBD1. The germline gives CDR1 LNHDA, CDR2 SQIVND (reference sequence). This CDR3 has 18 amino acids. After removal of 1 base from V and 4 bases from J, the junction contained 14 bases not matched to a gene. The CDR3 protein is CASSIVGRGQLEGTEAFF. CDR3 DNA sequence: TGTGCCAGTAGTATAGTCGGCAGGGGGCAGCTAGAAGGCACTGAAGCTTTCTTT.

To note about this clone: Other DNA sequences from this sample encode an identical CDR3 as well. This chain uses TRBV5-6 with TRBJ1-1; the D gene is possibly TRBD1 (6 bases). The length of the CDR3 is 12 residues. Deletions cut 4 bases from V and 5 bases from J, with 9 bases between. Germline V lookup: CDR1 SGHDT, CDR2 YYEEEE. The CDR3, as DNA: TGTGCCAGCAGCCTTGGGACAACTGAAGCTTTCTTT. Translated, it gives CASSLGTTEAFF.

The table lists this clone with a count of one. V gene TRBV27 combines with J gene TRBJ2-3, with D possibly matching TRBD2 (7 bases). The CDR3 sequence is 14 residues long. Germline lookup yields CDR1 MNHEY and CDR2 SMNVEV (reference sequence). The V and J ends lost 6 bases and 6 bases respectively, with 16 bases between them. In DNA form, the CDR3 reads TGTGCCAGCAGCCCCAGGGGAGGGGTTGATACGCAGTATTTT. Translation gives CASSPRGGVDTQYF.

The chain carries TRBV7-9 and TRBJ2-7; a weak D match, TRBD1 (6 bases). V was trimmed by 7 bases and J by 5 bases, leaving 9 bases between them. The V gene's germline CDR1 is SEHNR and CDR2 FQNEAQ (reference sequence). The CDR3 has 11 amino acids. CDR3 bases: TGTGCCAGCACCACAGGGCACGAGCAGTACTTC. Translating it yields CASTTGHEQYF.

This chain connects TRBV5-4 to TRBJ2-3, with 8 bases that match TRBD1. With 4 bases clipped from V and 11 bases from J, the junction kept 12 bases outside the gene matches. The length of the CDR3 is 14 residues. Germline V lookup: CDR1 SGHNT, CDR2 YYREEE (reference sequence). The DNA of the CDR3 is TGTGCCAGCAGCCCTACACAGGGGGGTCAGGGGCAGTATTTT. Translating gives CASSPTQGGQGQYF.

The V and J genes are TRBV2 and TRBJ2-3, with D tentatively TRBD2 (7 bases). This CDR3 spans 14 amino acids. Germline V CDR1 and CDR2: SNHLY, FYNNEI. The germline V and J ends were trimmed by 9 bases and 2 bases, with 15 bases remaining between them. The CDR3 DNA follows: TGTGCCAGTCGGAGGGCGGGGGCCACAGATACGCAGTATTTT. It is translated as CASRRAGATDTQYF. The variable domain in full, with the rest retrieved from reference TRBV2 and TRBJ2-3, is EPEVTQTPSHQVTQMGQEVILRCVPISNHLYFYWYRQILGQKVEFLVSFYNNEISEKSEIFDDQFSVERPDGSNFTLKIRSTKLEDSAMYFCASRRAGATDTQYFGPGTRLTVL.

J is TRBJ2-1 and V is TRBV15; 9 bases are shared with TRBD1. Germline V gene data show CDR1 as LNHNV and CDR2 as YYDKDF (reference sequence). Trimming at V came to 0 bases and at J to 4 bases, leaving 7 bases not matched to a gene. The CDR3 has 17 amino acids. In DNA form, the CDR3 reads TGTGCCACCAGCAGAGAAATTGGGACAGGGCGTTACAATGAGCAGTTCTTC. Amino acids: CATSREIGTGRYNEQFF.

This clone was recorded once. The V call is TRBV11-3, the J call TRBJ2-3, with D perhaps TRBD2 (6 bases). V dropped 0 bases and J dropped 2 bases, with 12 bases sitting between them. The germline V gene has CDR1 SGHNT and CDR2 YENEEA. The CDR3 is 16 residues long. The CDR3 spells CASSLDWTGATDTQYF. DNA of the CDR3: TGTGCCAGCAGCTTAGATTGGACGGGAGCCACAGATACGCAGTATTTT.

As regards this clone: At the DNA level, this CDR3 is encoded by other sequences in the same sample as well. This rearrangement joins TRBV7-9 to TRBJ1-2, with 10 bases aligning to TRBD1. The CDR3 extends over 14 amino acids. J gave up 8 bases and V 1 base, and 4 bases lay outside the gene matches. The germline V gene has CDR1 SEHNR and CDR2 FQNEAQ (reference sequence). CDR3 DNA: TGTGCCAGCAGCTTAGTTGGACAGGGGGGAGGCTACACCTTC. It codes for CASSLVGQGGGYTF.

The rearrangement uses TRBV7-9 and TRBJ2-5, with 11 bases matching TRBD1. Losses at the gene ends were 5 bases for V and 0 bases for J; bases not matched to a gene: 2. Germline values: CDR1 SEHNR, CDR2 FQNEAQ (reference sequence). The CDR3 extends over 15 amino acids. CDR3 in DNA: TGTGCCAGCAGCCGGGACAGGGGGTACCAAGAGACCCAGTACTTC. It codes for CASSRDRGYQETQYF.

The chain uses TRBV5-1 and TRBJ2-2, with 8 bases matching TRBD2. Looked up from germline, CDR1 is SGHRS and CDR2 is YFSETQ. The CDR3 extends over 16 amino acids. The V gene end was trimmed by 6 bases and the J gene end by 3 bases; junction bases not matched to a gene: 10. In DNA, the CDR3 is TGCGCCAGCAACATGGGGGGACTAGAAGACACCGGGGAGCTGTTTTTT. Its translation: CASNMGGLEDTGELFF.

The V gene is TRBV29-1, the J gene TRBJ2-7; D call uncertain. This CDR3 region has 13 residues. The ends were cut back, 0 bases at V and 6 bases at J, with 12 bases in the middle. CDR1 and CDR2 (germline): SQVTM, ANQGSEA. For the CDR3, the DNA is TGCAGCGTTGAAGACACGCCGTTTGCCGAGCAGTACTTC. Encoded protein: CSVEDTPFAEQYF.

This chain links TRBV2 with TRBJ2-4, with D unresolved. Germline loops: CDR1 SNHLY, CDR2 FYNNEI. The CDR3 totals 16 residues. Trimming left V 2 bases short and J 0 bases short, with 11 bases between. The CDR3 loop is CASSEPEELAKNIQYF. CDR3 DNA: TGTGCCAGCAGTGAACCAGAGGAGTTAGCCAAAAACATTCAGTACTTC.

CDR3 sequence (DNA): TGTGCCAGCAGCAAAATAGGCAGTAAAAACATTCAGTACTTC. This sequence encodes CASSKIGSKNIQYF. J is TRBJ2-4 and V is TRBV21-1. TRBV21-1 has pseudogene status. CDR3 length: 14 residues.